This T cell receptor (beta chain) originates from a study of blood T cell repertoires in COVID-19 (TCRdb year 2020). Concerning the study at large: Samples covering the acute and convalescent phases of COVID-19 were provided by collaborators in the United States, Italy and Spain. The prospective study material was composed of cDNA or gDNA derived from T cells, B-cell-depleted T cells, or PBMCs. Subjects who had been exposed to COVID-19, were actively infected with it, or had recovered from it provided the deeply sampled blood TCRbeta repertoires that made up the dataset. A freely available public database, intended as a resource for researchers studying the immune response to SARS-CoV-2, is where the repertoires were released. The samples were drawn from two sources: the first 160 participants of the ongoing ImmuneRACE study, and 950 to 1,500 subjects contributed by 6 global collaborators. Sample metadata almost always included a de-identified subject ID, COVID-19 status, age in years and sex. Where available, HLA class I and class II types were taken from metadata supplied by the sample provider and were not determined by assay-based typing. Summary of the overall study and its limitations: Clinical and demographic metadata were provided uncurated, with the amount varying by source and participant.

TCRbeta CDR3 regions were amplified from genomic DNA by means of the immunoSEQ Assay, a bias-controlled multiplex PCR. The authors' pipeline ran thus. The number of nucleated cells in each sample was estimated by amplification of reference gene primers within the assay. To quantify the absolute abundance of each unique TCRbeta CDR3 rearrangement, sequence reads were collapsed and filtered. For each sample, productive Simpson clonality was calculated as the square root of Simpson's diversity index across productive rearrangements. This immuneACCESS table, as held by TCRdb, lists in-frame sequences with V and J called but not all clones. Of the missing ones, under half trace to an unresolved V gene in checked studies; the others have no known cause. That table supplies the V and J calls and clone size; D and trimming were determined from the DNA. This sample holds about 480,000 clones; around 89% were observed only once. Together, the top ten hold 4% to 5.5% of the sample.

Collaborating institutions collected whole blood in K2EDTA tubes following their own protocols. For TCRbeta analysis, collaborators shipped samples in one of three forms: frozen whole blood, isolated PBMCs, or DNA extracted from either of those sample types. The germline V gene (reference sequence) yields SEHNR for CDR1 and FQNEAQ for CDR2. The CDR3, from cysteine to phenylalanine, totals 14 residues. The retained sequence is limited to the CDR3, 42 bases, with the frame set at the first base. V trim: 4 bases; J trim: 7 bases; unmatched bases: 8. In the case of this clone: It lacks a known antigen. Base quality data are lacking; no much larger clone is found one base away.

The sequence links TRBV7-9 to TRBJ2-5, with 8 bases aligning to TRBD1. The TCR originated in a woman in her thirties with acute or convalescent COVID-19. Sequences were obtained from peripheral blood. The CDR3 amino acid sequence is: CASSSDRELGTQYF. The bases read TGTGCCAGCAGCTCGGACAGGGAGTTAGGGACCCAGTACTTC. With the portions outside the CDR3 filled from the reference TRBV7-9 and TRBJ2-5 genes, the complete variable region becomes DTGVSQNPRHKITKRGQNVTFRCDPISEHNRLYWYRQTLGQGPEFLTYFQNEAQLEKSRLLSDRFSAERPKGSFSTLEIQRTEQGDSAMYLCASSSDRELGTQYFGPGTRLLVL.